Below are 31 T cell receptor beta chains sequenced from a single sample in a study of shared clonotypes between healthy human individuals (dated by TCRdb to 2020 to 2022). Receptor amplification or capture employed the immunoSEQ multiplex PCR assay. What TCRdb holds here is the immuneACCESS table cut down to in-frame rearrangements. Part of the clones is not present; checked against another copy, under half of the missing clones reflect an unresolved V gene, and the others are unexplained. The sample records about half a million clones, more than 65% of which are singletons. 10% to 15% of the sample is taken by the ten largest. Sequencing was done on a sample of PBMCs. The receptors stem from a woman between 35 and 50 years old in good health. Some clones in this sample may be carry-over from other donors' samples.

The chain links TRBV29-1 to TRBJ2-6, with D perhaps TRBD1 (5 bases). Germline values: CDR1 SQVTM, CDR2 ANQGSEA. CDR3 size: 14 residues. Trimming took off 3 bases at V and 2 bases at J, with 8 bases between the two ends. The CDR3 protein is CSVDVGAGANVLTF. In DNA, the CDR3 is TGCAGCGTTGATGTAGGGGCTGGGGCCAACGTCCTGACTTTC.

The chain combines TRBV2 with TRBJ2-3; a weak D match, TRBD2 (5 bases). Trimming took 3 bases from V and 3 from J, leaving 7 bases between them. The germline V gene has CDR1 SNHLY and CDR2 FYNNEI. CDR3 size: 13 residues. CDR3 sequence reads: CASSEEVTDTQYF. Written as DNA, the CDR3 is TGTGCCAGCAGTGAGGAGGTAACAGATACGCAGTATTTT.

J is TRBJ2-5 and V is TRBV29-1, with D tentatively TRBD2 (6 bases). The J call may be mistaken, given a closer DNA end match to TRBJ2-7. Per the germline V gene, CDR1 is SQVTM and CDR2 is ANQGSEA. The CDR3 runs 12 residues. CDR3 in amino acids: CSALASSYEQYF. DNA of the CDR3: TGCAGCGCCCTAGCGAGCTCCTACGAGCAGTACTTC.

The gene calls are TRBV9 and TRBJ2-2; D might be TRBD1 or TRBD2, each matching 5 bases. This CDR3 has 14 amino acids. The V end was cut by 4 bases, the J end by 6 bases, with 13 bases between. In germline, CDR1 is SGDLS, CDR2 YYNGEE. CDR3 bases: TGTGCCAGCAGCCAAGACGGGACCGCCGGGGAGCTGTTTTTT. Translating it yields CASSQDGTAGELFF.

V is TRBV30 and J is TRBJ2-3, with 8 nucleotides matching TRBD2. The germline CDR1 and CDR2 sequences are GTSNPN and SVGIG (reference sequence). The CDR3 consists of 14 residues. Unmatched junction bases numbered 6, after V lost 2 bases and J lost 5 bases. CDR3 sequence (DNA): TGTGCCTGGAGTTCAGCGGGAGTGGTAGATACGCAGTATTTT. Its protein product is CAWSSAGVVDTQYF.

The gene calls are TRBV28 and TRBJ2-5; tentatively, D is TRBD1 (6 bases). V shed 4 bases and J shed 0 bases, with 15 bases lying between them. Per the germline V gene, CDR1 is MDHEN and CDR2 is SYDVKM. This CDR3 contains 16 residues. CDR3 residues: CASSSTGGADQETQYF. The DNA of the CDR3 is TGTGCCAGCAGTTCGACAGGTGGGGCGGACCAAGAGACCCAGTACTTC.

CDR3 bases: TGTGCCATCAGTCGAGCCGAATCTGGAAACACCATATATTTT. The encoded protein is CAISRAESGNTIYF. The chain is built from TRBV10-3 and TRBJ1-3; D remains ambiguous. The germline V gene encodes CDR1 ENHRY and CDR2 SYGVKD. This CDR3 has 14 amino acids. Trimming removed 5 bases at V and 1 base at J, with 9 bases between.

This clone was seen only once. The chain joins TRBV6-5 to TRBJ2-2; no clear D gene. The CDR3 has 14 amino acids. CDR1 and CDR2 from the germline V gene are MNHEY and SVGAGI. Trimming pared 0 bases from V and 2 bases from J, leaving 4 bases between. The chain's CDR3 is CASSYSPNTGELFF. CDR3 DNA sequence: TGTGCCAGCAGTTACTCCCCAAACACCGGGGAGCTGTTTTTT.

This clone was seen a single time. J is TRBJ2-3 and V is TRBV5-1; 7 positions agree with TRBD1. This CDR3 spans 16 amino acids. The V gene end was trimmed by 2 bases and the J gene end by 2 bases; junction bases not matched to a gene: 8. Germline CDR1 reads SGHRS; CDR2 reads YFSETQ. In nucleotides, the CDR3 is TGCGCCAGCAGCTTTATACCGGGACAGCCCACAGATACGCAGTATTTT. Translation gives CASSFIPGQPTDTQYF.

The chain employs TRBV7-6 and TRBJ2-7; D is undetermined. Trimming took 4 bases from V and 3 from J, leaving 7 bases between them. The CDR3 has 12 residues. The germline V gene has CDR1 SGHVS and CDR2 FNYEAQ. CDR3 region: CASSYGGYEQYF. As DNA, the CDR3 is TGTGCCAGCAGCTACGGTGGCTACGAGCAGTACTTC.

The rearrangement links TRBV7-2 to TRBJ2-5; D possibly uses TRBD1 or TRBD2 (6 bases each). This CDR3 is 15 amino acids long. Germline values: CDR1 SGHTA, CDR2 FQGNSA. V gave up 1 base and J gave up 2 bases, with 11 bases separating them. The chain's CDR3 is CASSLEGGSQETQYF. In nucleotides, the CDR3 is TGTGCCAGCAGCTTAGAGGGGGGTTCTCAAGAGACCCAGTACTTC.

The chain links TRBV5-6 to TRBJ2-1; the match to TRBD2 covers 9 bases. The trim removed 3 bases at V and 0 bases at J, leaving 7 bases unmatched. The CDR3 has 17 residues. Per the germline V gene, CDR1 is SGHDT and CDR2 is YYEEEE. DNA of the CDR3: TGTGCCAGCAGCTCCAAAATAGCGGGAGTCTCCTACAATGAGCAGTTCTTC. Translation gives CASSSKIAGVSYNEQFF.

This chain connects TRBV2 to TRBJ2-3; D could derive from TRBD1 or TRBD2 (5 bases each). The CDR3 totals 14 residues. Germline assignment: CDR1 SNHLY and CDR2 FYNNEI. Trimming pared 3 bases from V and 4 bases from J, leaving 11 bases between. The CDR3 DNA follows: TGTGCCAGCAGTGAGAGGGGAAGGTCAGATACGCAGTATTTT. Protein: CASSERGRSDTQYF.

The chain uses TRBV11-1 and TRBJ2-2, with 8 bases lining up with TRBD2. Germline lookup yields CDR1 SGHAT and CDR2 FQDESV (reference sequence). The junction had 9 bases not matched to a gene; V was cut back by 5 bases and J by 1 base. The CDR3 loop spans 17 amino acids. The CDR3 coding sequence is TGTGCCAGCAGCCACCTGGGACTAGATAAGAACACCGGGGAGCTGTTTTTT. Protein product: CASSHLGLDKNTGELFF.

The table lists this clone with a count of one. This chain joins TRBV5-1 and TRBJ2-7, with no clear D. Germline values: CDR1 SGHRS, CDR2 YFSETQ. Trimming pared 7 bases from V and 6 bases from J, leaving 17 bases between. This CDR3 region has 13 residues. The CDR3 bases are TGCGCCAGCCATTCCCGGCCGGCTACCGAGCAGTACTTC. Translated, it gives CASHSRPATEQYF.

The V call is TRBV11-2, the J call TRBJ2-5; 8 nucleotides align to TRBD1. Looked up from germline, CDR1 is SGHAT and CDR2 is FQNNGV. The CDR3 contains 16 residues. V lost 0 bases, J lost 4 bases, and 7 bases stayed unmatched. The CDR3 coding sequence is TGTGCCAGCAGCTTAGATTGGGGACAGGCGATAGAGACCCAGTACTTC. Its translation: CASSLDWGQAIETQYF.

To note about this clone: It differs at one base from a far larger clone, so likely a read error. In the same sample, other DNA sequences code for this CDR3. This chain links TRBV11-2 with TRBJ2-7, with D tentatively TRBD2 (6 bases). The germline V gene encodes CDR1 SGHAT and CDR2 FQNNGV. V dropped 5 bases and J dropped 2 bases, with 13 bases sitting between them. The CDR3 spans 14 residues. The CDR3 loop reads CASSVPGLTYEQYF. CDR3 in DNA: TGTGCCAGCAGCGTGCCGGGACTCACCTACGAGCAGTACTTC.

The J gene is TRBJ2-7, the V gene TRBV5-5, with 8 bases identical to TRBD1. The V and J ends lost 0 bases and 9 bases, in that order; junction bases with no gene match: 11. The germline V gene encodes CDR1 SGHKS and CDR2 YYEKEE (reference sequence). The CDR3 loop spans 15 amino acids. For the CDR3, the DNA is TGTGCCAGCAGCTTGGCCGATGACAGGGGCCTTGGGCAGTACTTC. This translates into CASSLADDRGLGQYF.

This chain links TRBV28 with TRBJ2-2; TRBD1 matches 9 bases. This CDR3 contains 13 residues. Germline lookup yields CDR1 MDHEN and CDR2 SYDVKM. The CDR3 protein is CVAGQGNTGELFF. The CDR3 nucleotides read TGTGTTGCGGGACAGGGGAACACCGGGGAGCTGTTTTTT.

V is TRBV28 and J is TRBJ2-3; TRBD2 aligns across 7 bases. The CDR3 spans 16 residues. The V and J ends lost 4 bases and 4 bases, in that order; junction bases with no gene match: 11. CDR1 is MDHEN and CDR2 is SYDVKM in the germline V gene. In nucleotides, the CDR3 is TGTGCCAGCAGTTCCCTAGCGGACGCTGGGGCAGATACGCAGTATTTT. This sequence encodes CASSSLADAGADTQYF.

As regards this clone: Other DNA variants within this sample encode the same CDR3. The chain couples TRBV5-1 to TRBJ2-3, with 12 bases that match TRBD2. From germline, CDR1 is SGHRS and CDR2 YFSETQ. Trimming cost V 0 bases and J 4 bases; bases outside gene matches: 3. The CDR3 extends over 16 amino acids. CDR3: CASSLVLAGGSDTQYF. The CDR3, as DNA: TGCGCCAGCAGCTTGGTACTAGCGGGAGGTTCAGATACGCAGTATTTT.

This clone was detected once. V gene TRBV6-6 combines with J gene TRBJ1-5; 7 bases align to TRBD1. This CDR3 has 13 amino acids. Trimming cost V 5 bases and J 3 bases; bases outside gene matches: 1. CDR1 and CDR2 from the germline V gene are MNHNY and SVGAGI (reference sequence). CDR3 loop: CASSDRDNQPQHF. The CDR3 region has the DNA TGTGCCAGCAGTGACAGGGACAATCAGCCCCAGCATTTT.

This chain links TRBV25-1 with TRBJ2-5, with 9 bases matching TRBD1. Germline-derived CDR1 and CDR2 are MGHDK and SYGVNS. The V and J ends lost 7 bases and 3 bases, in that order; junction bases with no gene match: 6. The length of the CDR3 is 14 residues. In DNA form, the CDR3 reads TGTGCCAGCACCCGCAGGGACAGGGAAGAGACCCAGTACTTC. This translates into CASTRRDREETQYF. Combining the CDR3 with reference TRBV25-1 and TRBJ2-5 gives the whole variable domain EADIYQTPRYLVIGTGKKITLECSQTMGHDKMYWYQQDPGMELHLIHYSYGVNSTEKGDLSSESTVSRIRTEHFPLTLESARPSHTSQYLCASTRRDREETQYFGPGTRLLVL.

The rearrangement uses TRBV7-3 and TRBJ2-5, with TRBD2 identical over 8 bases. V dropped 8 bases and J dropped 5; count of bases not matched to a gene: 13. This CDR3 is built from 15 residues. Germline V gene sequence: CDR1 SGHTA, CDR2 FQGTGA. The CDR3 sequence is CASSRGAGEAETQYF. The DNA of the CDR3 is TGTGCCAGCTCCCGGGGAGCGGGAGAGGCGGAGACCCAGTACTTC.

This clone has only one observation. The V gene is TRBV5-1, the J gene TRBJ2-3, with 15 bases matching TRBD2. CDR1 is SGHRS, CDR2 YFSETQ, per germline. There are 19 residues in the CDR3. After removal of 4 bases from V and 3 bases from J, the junction contained 12 bases not matched to a gene. CDR3 loop: CASSLRGLAGGPATDTQYF. CDR3 nucleotides: TGCGCCAGCAGCCTCCGTGGACTAGCGGGAGGGCCAGCGACAGATACGCAGTATTTT.

This sequence joins TRBV4-1 and TRBJ2-7; TRBD2 is a possible D gene (5 bases). This CDR3 comprises 15 residues. The V gene's germline CDR1 is MGHRA and CDR2 YSYEKL. V lost 0 bases, J lost 4 bases, and 13 bases lay in between. CDR3 region: CASSQDDEGRYEQYF. In DNA form, the CDR3 reads TGCGCCAGCAGCCAAGATGATGAGGGTCGGTACGAGCAGTACTTC.

The J gene is TRBJ2-7, the V gene TRBV10-3; TRBD2 aligns across 12 bases. This CDR3 region has 15 residues. V trimming: 3 bases; J trimming: 2 bases; junction bases outside the gene matches: 2. Germline CDR1 ENHRY, CDR2 SYGVKD. CDR3 nucleotides: TGTGCCATCAGTGAAAGGACTAGCGGGACCTACGAGCAGTACTTC. Translated: CAISERTSGTYEQYF.

The chain couples TRBV7-3 to TRBJ2-3, with TRBD1 matching over 7 bases. J was trimmed by 4 bases and V by 1 base; bases with no gene match: 2. Germline V lookup: CDR1 SGHTA, CDR2 FQGTGA. The CDR3 consists of 14 residues. The CDR3 spells CASSLRDRADTQYF. DNA of the CDR3: TGTGCCAGCAGCTTAAGGGACAGAGCAGATACGCAGTATTTT.

A word on this clone: This sample includes further DNA sequences coding for the same CDR3. The chain employs TRBV28 and TRBJ1-5; D uncertain. This CDR3 is built from 14 residues. Germline CDR1 and CDR2: MDHEN and SYDVKM. The V gene lost 11 bases and the J gene lost 0 bases, with 14 bases spanning the gap. The CDR3 DNA reads TGTGCCTCCAGACGGGGATATAGCAATCAGCCCCAGCATTTT. This encodes CASRRGYSNQPQHF.

This chain uses TRBV5-6 with TRBJ2-3, with D perhaps matching TRBD2 (6 bases). Trimming cost V 3 bases and J 4 bases, with 9 bases left between them. Germline CDR1 SGHDT, CDR2 YYEEEE. The CDR3 is 13 residues long. The CDR3 region is CASSYRLADTQYF. The CDR3 bases are TGTGCCAGCAGCTACAGACTAGCAGATACGCAGTATTTT.

This rearrangement joins TRBV28 to TRBJ2-4, with TRBD2 as a possible D gene (6 bases). CDR3 size: 14 residues. Trimming removed 3 bases from V and 8 bases from J, with 14 bases in between. Germline V gene lookup returns CDR1 MDHEN and CDR2 SYDVKM. The CDR3 region is CASSFQGGRDIQYF. DNA of the CDR3: TGTGCCAGCAGTTTTCAGGGAGGCAGGGACATTCAGTACTTC.